The next 29 T cell receptor beta chains were all read from a single sample in a study of blood T cells in healthy people across ages. A second about 6 to 12 cycle PCR used barcoded and J-beta primers. TCRdb processed the 5' RACE reads anew with MiXCR; each CDR3 protein has one entry. This table holds 1.5 million to 2 million distinct CDR3 sequences, roughly 43% found once. The specimen sequenced was blood. The origin of the receptors is a human donor in good health.

There are a few counts of this clonotype. An end of the junction differs from the germline gene, which may be a read error. V usage is TRBV6-2 or TRBV6-3 and J usage is TRBJ2-4; D remains ambiguous. TRBJ2-7 matches the DNA end more closely, so the J call is doubtful. The CDR3 contains 18 residues. Germline V gene data show CDR1 as MNHEY and CDR2 as SVGEGT. The CDR3 here is CASSYSLFLPFGSYEQYF. In DNA form, the CDR3 reads TGTGCCAGCAGCTACTCGCTCTTTTTACCCTTCGGATCGTACGAGCAGTACTTC.

This clonotype was observed a few times. This chain links TRBV20-1 with TRBJ1-2; tentative D call: TRBD1 (5 bases). Trimming removed 2 bases at V and 2 bases at J, with 21 bases between. The CDR3 loop spans 17 amino acids. From germline, CDR1 is DFQATT and CDR2 SNEGSKA (reference sequence). CDR3: CSARMPQGSSWNYGYTF. The CDR3 nucleotides read TGCAGTGCTAGAATGCCCCAGGGCAGTTCGTGGAACTATGGCTACACCTTC.

The CDR3 region is CASSQGQHDLYEQYF. The CDR3 DNA reads TGTGCCAGCAGCCAAGGACAGCACGATCTTTACGAGCAGTACTTC. This sequence joins TRBV6-2 or TRBV6-3 and TRBJ2-7; D is possibly TRBD1 (6 bases). Germline V lookup: CDR1 MNHEY, CDR2 SVGEGT. Trimming left V 6 bases short and J 4 bases short, with 19 bases between. This CDR3 spans 15 amino acids.

The rearrangement joins TRBV6-5 to TRBJ1-1; 8 bases are shared with TRBD1. This CDR3 is built from 13 residues. The germline CDR1 and CDR2 sequences are MNHEY and SVGAGI. The J segment lost 8 bases and the V segment lost 7 bases, leaving 9 bases of the junction unmatched. The CDR3 sequence is CASTGQGIPEAFF. Here the CDR3 DNA reads TGTGCCAGCACCGGACAGGGTATCCCCGAAGCTTTCTTT.

This clonotype was detected a few times. V and J are TRBV12-3 or TRBV12-4 and TRBJ1-1, with D perhaps matching TRBD1 (5 bases). The CDR3 sequence is 14 residues long. V dropped 8 bases and J dropped 1 base, with 14 bases sitting between them. The CDR3 DNA follows: TGTGCCAGCGCCGGGGGACCGCCGAACACTGAAGCTTTCTTT. Protein: CASAGGPPNTEAFF.

V and J are TRBV11-1 and TRBJ2-3, with a possible D match to TRBD1 (5 bases). Trimming stripped 5 bases from V and 0 bases from J, with 18 bases between. The CDR3 has 17 residues. Germline V gene lookup returns CDR1 SGHAT and CDR2 FQDESV (reference sequence). CDR3 residues: CASSLTYRSPSTDTQYF. The CDR3 coding sequence is TGTGCCAGCAGCCTAACCTACAGGAGTCCTAGCACAGATACGCAGTATTTT.

The rearrangement links TRBV7-9 to TRBJ2-5, with a tentative D call TRBD2 (7 bases). The tail of the sequence fits TRBJ2-7 better, so the J call may be wrong. CDR3 length: 17 amino acids. Germline V gives CDR1 SEHNR, CDR2 FQNEAQ (reference sequence). The DNA for the CDR3 is TGTGCCAGCAGCCCGGGGGGCCGGGTGGTAGAGACCTACGAGCAGTACTTC. It yields the protein CASSPGGRVVETYEQYF.

The chain employs TRBV12-3 or TRBV12-4 and TRBJ2-3, with 7 positions matching TRBD2. Trimming removed 2 bases from V and 0 bases from J; junction bases left unmatched: 5. This CDR3 is 16 amino acids long. This CDR3 is CASSLRLAASTDTQYF. Here the CDR3 DNA reads TGTGCCAGCAGTTTACGCCTAGCGGCTAGCACAGATACGCAGTATTTT.

This clonotype was seen once. The chain uses TRBV5-1 and TRBJ1-1, with D tentatively TRBD1 (6 bases). V lost 4 bases and J 0 bases, leaving 16 bases between the germline ends. The CDR3 covers 16 residues. Germline-derived CDR1 and CDR2 are SGHRS and YFSETQ. The CDR3 DNA sequence: TGCGCCAGCAGCGGACAGAGAACTCTTATGAACACTGAAGCTTTCTTT. The encoded protein is CASSGQRTLMNTEAFF.

This clonotype has just a few counts. This chain connects TRBV7-9 to TRBJ2-7; D ambiguous. The germline V and J ends were trimmed by 2 bases and 3 bases, with 5 bases remaining between them. Germline CDR1 is SEHNR and CDR2 is FQNEAQ (reference sequence). The CDR3 sequence is 12 residues long. The CDR3 DNA reads as TGTGCCAGCAGCTTAAACCACTACGAGCAGTACTTC. It codes for CASSLNHYEQYF.

This clonotype was observed a handful of times. The CDR3 spells CATSREVRGPYGYTF. DNA of the CDR3: TGTGCCACCAGCAGAGAGGTCAGGGGGCCCTATGGCTACACCTTC. The chain carries TRBV15 and TRBJ1-2, with 8 bases lining up with TRBD1. CDR3 size: 15 residues. Losses at the gene ends were 0 bases for V and 4 bases for J; bases not matched to a gene: 4. The V gene's germline CDR1 is LNHNV and CDR2 YYDKDF (reference sequence).

The genes are TRBV12-3 or TRBV12-4 and TRBJ1-2; perhaps TRBD1 as D (6 bases). The length of the CDR3 is 16 residues. V was shortened by 1 base and J by 0 bases, with 12 bases between the two germline ends. CDR3: CASSLGGLGANYGYTF. The CDR3 coding sequence is TGTGCCAGCAGTTTAGGGGGGCTGGGAGCTAACTATGGCTACACCTTC.

The CDR3 protein is CASSLGNIHYEQYF. DNA of the CDR3: TGTGCCAGCAGCTTAGGTAACATCCATTACGAGCAGTACTTC. The V call is TRBV7-9, the J call TRBJ2-5; D is unresolved. The closer fit of TRBJ2-7 to the DNA end suggests the J call may be wrong. The CDR3 runs to 14 residues. CDR1 and CDR2 from the germline V gene are SEHNR and FQNEAQ (reference sequence).

This clonotype occurred a few times. The chain combines TRBV14 with TRBJ1-2; TRBD1 matches at 9 bases. V shed 5 bases and J 7 bases; nucleotides not matched to a gene: 8. The CDR3 runs 14 residues. CDR1 is SGHDN and CDR2 is FVKESK in the germline V gene. The CDR3 here is CASSTLTGGFGYTF. CDR3 DNA: TGTGCCAGCAGCACACTTACAGGGGGCTTTGGCTACACCTTC.

This chain links TRBV7-2 with TRBJ2-1; a weak D match, TRBD2 (7 bases). V was shortened by 1 base and J by 4 bases, with 23 bases between the two germline ends. CDR1 is SGHTA and CDR2 is FQGNSA in the germline V gene. The CDR3 runs 19 residues. DNA of the CDR3: TGTGCCAGCAGCTTAGGTAGGGGGGGAGGAGCAAGCATTTACAATGAGCAGTTCTTC. Translation: CASSLGRGGGASIYNEQFF.

The rearrangement joins TRBV7-9 to TRBJ2-1; 8 nucleotides line up with TRBD2. The CDR3 extends over 15 amino acids. CDR1 SEHNR and CDR2 FQNEAQ come from the germline V gene (reference sequence). Germline trimming cut 6 bases from V and 4 bases from J; bases unmatched to any gene: 8. The CDR3 DNA follows: TGTGCCAGCAGATCACCGGGACTAGGTTACAATGAGCAGTTCTTC. This codes for CASRSPGLGYNEQFF.

The chain employs TRBV20-1 and TRBJ2-7, with TRBD1 matching 8 bases. The CDR3 is 15 amino acids. Germline loops: CDR1 DFQATT, CDR2 SNEGSKA (reference sequence). The junction had 12 bases not matched to a gene; V was cut back by 3 bases and J by 5 bases. CDR3 DNA: TGCAGTGCTAGGACTGGTAGCAGGGGGCTGGACGAGCAGTACTTC. Translation gives CSARTGSRGLDEQYF.

This clonotype was seen at least ten times. The CDR3 loop reads CASSQGSVAVPRETQYF. CDR3 DNA: TGCGCCAGCAGCCAAGGCTCGGTAGCGGTGCCCCGCGAGACCCAGTACTTC. This chain links TRBV4-1 with TRBJ2-5; possible D gene TRBD2, 6 bases. V dropped 1 base and J dropped 5 bases, with 20 bases sitting between them. The CDR3 has 17 amino acids. Germline CDR1 reads MGHRA; CDR2 reads YSYEKL.

This chain uses TRBV2 with TRBJ1-2; D perhaps matches TRBD1 (5 bases). Trimming left V 11 bases short and J 4 bases short, with 17 bases between. This CDR3 spans 13 amino acids. In germline, CDR1 is SNHLY, CDR2 FYNNEI. In nucleotides, the CDR3 is TGTGCCGGCACCGTGGAGGGGCCCTATGGCTACACCTTC. Translated: CAGTVEGPYGYTF.

V gene TRBV4-3 combines with J gene TRBJ1-2; D possibly corresponds to TRBD1 (6 bases). V lost 4 bases to trimming and J lost 2 bases, with 14 bases between them. This CDR3 is 15 amino acids long. The germline gives CDR1 LGHNA, CDR2 YSLEER. The CDR3 DNA reads TGCGCCAGCAGCCCGAGCGAAGGACAGAACTATGGCTACACCTTC. It specifies CASSPSEGQNYGYTF.

This clonotype was counted a few times. This sequence joins TRBV7-9 and TRBJ1-5; a weak D match, TRBD1 (5 bases). The CDR3 covers 14 residues. Trimming shortened V by 4 bases and J by 1 base, and 8 bases separated the two germline ends. Germline CDR1 reads SEHNR; CDR2 reads FQNEAQ (reference sequence). In DNA form, the CDR3 reads TGTGCCAGCAGCTGGGGGGGGAGCAATCAGCCCCAGCATTTT. Its protein is CASSWGGSNQPQHF.

This chain links TRBV4-1 with TRBJ2-1; possibly TRBD1 for D (5 bases). Deletions cut 3 bases from V and 8 bases from J, with 11 bases between. CDR3 length equals 13 residues. Germline V gene lookup returns CDR1 MGHRA and CDR2 YSYEKL. The CDR3 region has the DNA TGCGCCAGCAGCCACGGACAAACCGATGAGCAGTTCTTC. The encoded protein is CASSHGQTDEQFF.

In this sample, this clonotype turned up many times. This chain connects TRBV7-3 to TRBJ2-1, with 12 bases lining up with TRBD2. Germline assignment: CDR1 SGHTA and CDR2 FQGTGA. The CDR3 has 15 amino acids. The trim removed 4 bases at V and 7 bases at J, leaving 5 bases unmatched. The CDR3 spells CASSSLAGGYNEQFF. CDR3 sequence (DNA): TGTGCCAGCAGCTCCCTAGCGGGGGGGTATAATGAGCAGTTCTTC.

This chain connects TRBV6-5 to TRBJ1-1; no clear D gene. Germline V gene sequence: CDR1 MNHEY, CDR2 SVGAGI. Trimming took off 0 bases at V and 0 bases at J, with 17 bases between the two ends. The CDR3 runs to 18 residues. CDR3 region: CASSYSTTDNKMNTEAFF. The CDR3 bases are TGTGCCAGCAGTTACTCGACTACAGATAACAAGATGAACACTGAAGCTTTCTTT.

The chain links TRBV9 to TRBJ1-1; D unclear. This CDR3 comprises 15 residues. Germline CDR1 reads SGDLS; CDR2 reads YYNGEE. Trimming pared 3 bases from V and 0 bases from J, leaving 12 bases between. In DNA, the CDR3 is TGTGCCAGCAGCGGAGGGCTAGCTCTGAACACTGAAGCTTTCTTT. Translation gives CASSGGLALNTEAFF.

The gene calls are TRBV4-3 and TRBJ2-3; 9 nucleotides agree with TRBD2. The CDR3 runs to 14 residues. V lost 4 bases, J lost 8 bases, and 7 bases stayed unmatched. The germline gives CDR1 LGHNA, CDR2 YSLEER. The CDR3, as DNA: TGCGCCAGCAGCCTTAGCGGGGGCGGGGGTACGCAGTATTTT. This codes for CASSLSGGGGTQYF.

This clonotype was detected a few times. The V gene is TRBV4-1, the J gene TRBJ1-1; D may be TRBD1 (5 bases). V lost 0 bases, J lost 0 bases, and 8 bases lay in between. The CDR3 has 15 amino acids. From germline, CDR1 is MGHRA and CDR2 YSYEKL. CDR3 sequence: CASSQDPGMNTEAFF. The CDR3 coding sequence is TGCGCCAGCAGCCAAGATCCAGGGATGAACACTGAAGCTTTCTTT.

There are a few counts of this clonotype. This chain joins TRBV4-3 and TRBJ2-5; 13 bases match TRBD2. The CDR3 has 17 residues. Looked up from germline, CDR1 is LGHNA and CDR2 is YSLEER. The trim removed 0 bases at V and 4 bases at J, leaving 5 bases unmatched. The CDR3 sequence is CASSQDWRLAGGETQYF. The CDR3 DNA reads as TGCGCCAGCAGCCAAGATTGGAGACTAGCGGGGGGAGAGACCCAGTACTTC.

This clonotype showed up just a few times. V usage is TRBV21-1 and J usage is TRBJ1-2; the DNA was not compared with TRBD1, the D call given in the table. TRBV21-1 is tagged as a pseudogene. The CDR3 has 15 residues. Here the CDR3 reads CASSKSDRSDYGYTF. DNA of the CDR3: TGTGCCAGCAGCAAATCGGACAGGAGCGACTATGGCTACACCTTC.